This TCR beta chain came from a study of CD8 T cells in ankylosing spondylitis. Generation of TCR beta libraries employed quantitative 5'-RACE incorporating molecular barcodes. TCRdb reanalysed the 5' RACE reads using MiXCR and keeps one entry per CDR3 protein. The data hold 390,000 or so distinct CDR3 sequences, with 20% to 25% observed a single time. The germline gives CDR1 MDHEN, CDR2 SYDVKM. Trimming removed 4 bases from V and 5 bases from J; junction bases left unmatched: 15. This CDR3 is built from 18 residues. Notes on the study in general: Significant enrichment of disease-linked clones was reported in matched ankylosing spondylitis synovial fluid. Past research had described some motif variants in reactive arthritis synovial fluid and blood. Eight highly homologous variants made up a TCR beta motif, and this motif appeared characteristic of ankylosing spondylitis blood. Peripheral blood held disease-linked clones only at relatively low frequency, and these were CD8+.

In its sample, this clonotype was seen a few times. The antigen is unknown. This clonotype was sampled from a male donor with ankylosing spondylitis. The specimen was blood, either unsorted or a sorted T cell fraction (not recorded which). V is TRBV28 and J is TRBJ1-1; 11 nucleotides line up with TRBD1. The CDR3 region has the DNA TGTGCCAGCAGTTCCCCCGGGACAGGGGGAAGAGCAGGTACTGAAGCTTTCTTT. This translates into CASSSPGTGGRAGTEAFF.